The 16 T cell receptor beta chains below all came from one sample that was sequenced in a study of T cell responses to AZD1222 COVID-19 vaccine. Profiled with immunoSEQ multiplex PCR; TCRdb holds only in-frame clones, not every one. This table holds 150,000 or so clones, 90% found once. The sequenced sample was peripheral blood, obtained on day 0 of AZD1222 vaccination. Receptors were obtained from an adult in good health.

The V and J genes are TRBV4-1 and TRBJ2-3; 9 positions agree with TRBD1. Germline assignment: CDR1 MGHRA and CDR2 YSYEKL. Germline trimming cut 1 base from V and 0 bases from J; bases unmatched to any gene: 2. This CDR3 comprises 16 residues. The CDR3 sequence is CASSQVGQGSTDTQYF. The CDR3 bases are TGCGCCAGCAGCCAAGTCGGACAGGGGAGCACAGATACGCAGTATTTT.

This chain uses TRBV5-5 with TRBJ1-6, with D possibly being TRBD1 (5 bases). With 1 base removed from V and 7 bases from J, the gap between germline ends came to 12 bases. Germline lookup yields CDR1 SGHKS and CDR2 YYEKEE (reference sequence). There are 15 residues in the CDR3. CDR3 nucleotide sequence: TGTGCCAGCAGCTTGTCCGAGGGGTGGAATTCACCCCTCCACTTT. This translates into CASSLSEGWNSPLHF. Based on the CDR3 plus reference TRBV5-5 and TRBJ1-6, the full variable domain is DAGVTQSPTHLIKTRGQQVTLRCSPISGHKSVSWYQQVLGQGPQFIFQYYEKEERGRGNFPDRFSARQFPNYSSELNVNALLLGDSALYLCASSLSEGWNSPLHFGNGTRLTVT.

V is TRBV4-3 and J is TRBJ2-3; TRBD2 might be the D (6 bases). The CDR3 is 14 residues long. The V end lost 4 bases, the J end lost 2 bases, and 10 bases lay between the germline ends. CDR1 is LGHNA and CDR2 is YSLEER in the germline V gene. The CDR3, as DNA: TGCGCCAGCAGCCGGCGGGAACTCACAGATACGCAGTATTTT. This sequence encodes CASSRRELTDTQYF.

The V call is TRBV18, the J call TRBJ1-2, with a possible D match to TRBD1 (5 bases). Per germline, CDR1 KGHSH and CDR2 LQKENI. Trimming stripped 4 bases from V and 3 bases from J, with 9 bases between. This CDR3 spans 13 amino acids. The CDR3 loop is CASSLGGDYGYTF. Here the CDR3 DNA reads TGTGCCAGCTCACTTGGGGGAGACTATGGCTACACCTTC.

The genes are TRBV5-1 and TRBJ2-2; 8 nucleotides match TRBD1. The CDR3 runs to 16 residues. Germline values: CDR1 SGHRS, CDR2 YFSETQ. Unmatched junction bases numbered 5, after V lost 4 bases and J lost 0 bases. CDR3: CASSLLQGANTGELFF. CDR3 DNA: TGCGCCAGCAGCCTCTTACAGGGGGCGAACACCGGGGAGCTGTTTTTT.

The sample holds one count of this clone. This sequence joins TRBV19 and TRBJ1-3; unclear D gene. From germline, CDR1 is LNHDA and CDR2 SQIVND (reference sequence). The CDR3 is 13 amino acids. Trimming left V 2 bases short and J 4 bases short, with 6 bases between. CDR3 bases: TGTGCCAGTAGTATAAACTTGGGAAACACCATATATTTT. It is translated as CASSINLGNTIYF.

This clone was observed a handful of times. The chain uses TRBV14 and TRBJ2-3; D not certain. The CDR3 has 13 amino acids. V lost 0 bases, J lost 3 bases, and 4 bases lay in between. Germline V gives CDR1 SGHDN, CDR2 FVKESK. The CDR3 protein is CASSQDWTDTQYF. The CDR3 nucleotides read TGTGCCAGCAGCCAAGATTGGACAGATACGCAGTATTTT.

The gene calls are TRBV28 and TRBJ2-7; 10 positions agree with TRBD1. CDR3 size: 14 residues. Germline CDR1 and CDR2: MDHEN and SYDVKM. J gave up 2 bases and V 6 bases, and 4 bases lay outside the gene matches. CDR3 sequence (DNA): TGTGCCAGCAGAGCCGGGACAGGGGCCTACGAGCAGTACTTC. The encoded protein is CASRAGTGAYEQYF.

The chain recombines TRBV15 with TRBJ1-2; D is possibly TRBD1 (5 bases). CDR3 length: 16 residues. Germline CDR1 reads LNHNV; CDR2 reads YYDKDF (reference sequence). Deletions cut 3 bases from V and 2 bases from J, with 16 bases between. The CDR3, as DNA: TGTGCCACCAGCAGGGGAAGAGGGGTTAAGAACTATGGCTACACCTTC. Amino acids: CATSRGRGVKNYGYTF.

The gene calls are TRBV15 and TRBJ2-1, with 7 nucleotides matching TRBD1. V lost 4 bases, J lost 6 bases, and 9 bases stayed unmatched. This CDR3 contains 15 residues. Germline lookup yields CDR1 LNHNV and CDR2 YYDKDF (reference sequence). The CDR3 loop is CATSTGRGLGNEQFF. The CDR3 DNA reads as TGTGCCACCAGCACTGGAAGGGGGCTAGGCAATGAGCAGTTCTTC.

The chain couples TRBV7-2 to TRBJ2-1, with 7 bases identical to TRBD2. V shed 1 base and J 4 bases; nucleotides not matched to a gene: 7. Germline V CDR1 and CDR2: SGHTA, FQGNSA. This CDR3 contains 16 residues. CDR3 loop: CASSLGAGAVYNEQFF. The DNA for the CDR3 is TGTGCCAGCAGCTTAGGCGCGGGAGCCGTATACAATGAGCAGTTCTTC.

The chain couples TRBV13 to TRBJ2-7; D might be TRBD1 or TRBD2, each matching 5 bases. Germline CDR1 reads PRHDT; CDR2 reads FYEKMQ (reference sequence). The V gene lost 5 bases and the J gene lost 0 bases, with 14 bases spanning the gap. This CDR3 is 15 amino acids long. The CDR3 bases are TGTGCCAGCAGCATGGGGACGCTGGACTCCTACGAGCAGTACTTC. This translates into CASSMGTLDSYEQYF.

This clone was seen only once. The CDR3 bases are TGTGCCAGCAGCCTCAGTAGGGTGAACACTGAAGCTTTCTTT. This codes for CASSLSRVNTEAFF. The V call is TRBV9, the J call TRBJ1-1; no clear D gene. CDR1 SGDLS and CDR2 YYNGEE come from the germline V gene. With 4 bases removed from V and 0 bases from J, the gap between germline ends came to 10 bases. CDR3 length: 14 residues.

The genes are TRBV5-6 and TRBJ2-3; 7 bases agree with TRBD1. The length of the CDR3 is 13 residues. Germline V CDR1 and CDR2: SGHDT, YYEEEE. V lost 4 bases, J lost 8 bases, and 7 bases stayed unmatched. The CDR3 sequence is CASSTIQGLTQYF. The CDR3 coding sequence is TGTGCCAGCAGCACTATACAGGGGCTTACGCAGTATTTT.

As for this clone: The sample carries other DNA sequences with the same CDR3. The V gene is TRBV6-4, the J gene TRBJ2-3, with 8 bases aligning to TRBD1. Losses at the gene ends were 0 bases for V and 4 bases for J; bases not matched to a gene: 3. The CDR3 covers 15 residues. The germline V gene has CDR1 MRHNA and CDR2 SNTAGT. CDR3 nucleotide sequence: TGTGCCAGCAGTGACTCGGCAGGGGGCGCAGATACGCAGTATTTT. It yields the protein CASSDSAGGADTQYF.

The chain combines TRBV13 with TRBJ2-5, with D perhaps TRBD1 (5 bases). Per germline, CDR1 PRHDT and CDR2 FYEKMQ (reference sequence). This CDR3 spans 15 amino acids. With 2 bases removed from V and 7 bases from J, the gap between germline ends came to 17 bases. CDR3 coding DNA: TGTGCCAGCAGCTTAACAACGTCAGGACACCGGACCCAGTACTTC. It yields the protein CASSLTTSGHRTQYF.